These T cell receptor beta chains were read from a single sample in a study of regulatory T cells in long-lasting Graves disease. TCRdb reprocessed the multiplex PCR reads via MiXCR and lists one record per CDR3 protein. The top ten hold roughly 8.2% of the sample, which has about 520,000 distinct CDR3 sequences, more than 10% seen once. These same records also appear under a second study, on T cells in Graves' hyperthyroidism and ophthalmopathy.

The specimen comprised peripheral blood mononuclear cells (PBMCs), sampled at new diagnosis, from a patient treated with antithyroid drugs. The receptor set was obtained from a woman aged 25-40 years with Graves disease. Each CDR3 is given with its conserved first and last residue. A D gene is named only where the DNA matches it firmly. A row's size may be missing; if present it is once, few, many or a size class.

TRBV28	TRBJ1-1	many	.	TGTGCCAGCAGTTTCGAGGTGGGGGGCGTGGGGGACACTGAAGCTTTCTTT	CASSFEVGGVGDTEAFF
TRBV6-5	TRBJ2-5	many	.	TGTGCCAGCAGTTACTCTTCCAGGGGTCCCCAAGAGACCCAGTACTTC	CASSYSSRGPQETQYF
TRBV20-1	TRBJ2-2	.	.	TGCAGTGCTAGAGATGGAGAGACAGACACCGGGGAGCTGTTTTTT	CSARDGETDTGELFF
TRBV20-1	TRBJ1-1	many	.	TGCAGTGCCTCTGGGGCGCCCAGTAGGACTGAAGCTTTCTTT	CSASGAPSRTEAFF
TRBV9	TRBJ2-1	few	TRBD2	TGTGCCAGCAGCGTGGCTAGCGGGATATCCTACAATGAGCAGTTCTTC	CASSVASGISYNEQFF
TRBV4-2	TRBJ1-1	few	.	TGTGCCAGCAGCGGTGCAGACATGAACACTGAAGCTTTCTTT	CASSGADMNTEAFF
TRBV7-9	TRBJ2-1	many	.	TGTGCCAGCAGCTTTAGGTCAGGGAGGAGGGATGAGCAGTTCTTC	CASSFRSGRRDEQFF
TRBV28	TRBJ2-2	many	.	TGTGCCAGCAGTTTCATAAACACCGGGGAGCTGTTTTTT	CASSFINTGELFF
TRBV11-1	TRBJ2-3	.	.	TGTGCCAGCAGCTTACGGACACGGGATACGCAGTATTTT	CASSLRTRDTQYF
TRBV9	TRBJ2-1	.	.	TGTGCCAGCTCAGGCGGGAACTACAATGAGCAGTTCTTC	CASSGGNYNEQFF
TRBV6-2/TRBV6-3	TRBJ1-1	few	TRBD1	TGTGCCAGCAGTTCCCCGGGACAGGGGAACACTGAAGCTTTCTTT	CASSSPGQGNTEAFF
TRBV5-1	TRBJ1-6	many	TRBD1	TGCGCCAGCAGCTTCGGGACAGGGCTCTATAATTCACCCCTCCACTTT	CASSFGTGLYNSPLHF